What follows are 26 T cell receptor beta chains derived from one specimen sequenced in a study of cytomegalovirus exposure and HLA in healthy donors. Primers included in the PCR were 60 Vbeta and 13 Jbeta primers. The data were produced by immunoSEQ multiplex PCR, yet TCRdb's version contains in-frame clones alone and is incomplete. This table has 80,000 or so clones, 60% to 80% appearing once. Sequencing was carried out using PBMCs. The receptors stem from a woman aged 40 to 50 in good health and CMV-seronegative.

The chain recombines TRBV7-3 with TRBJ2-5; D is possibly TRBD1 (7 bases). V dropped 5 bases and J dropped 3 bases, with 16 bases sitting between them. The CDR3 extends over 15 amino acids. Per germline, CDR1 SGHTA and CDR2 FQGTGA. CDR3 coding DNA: TGTGCCAGCAGCCCGAGGACAGGAGGGAAAGAGACCCAGTACTTC. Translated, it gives CASSPRTGGKETQYF.

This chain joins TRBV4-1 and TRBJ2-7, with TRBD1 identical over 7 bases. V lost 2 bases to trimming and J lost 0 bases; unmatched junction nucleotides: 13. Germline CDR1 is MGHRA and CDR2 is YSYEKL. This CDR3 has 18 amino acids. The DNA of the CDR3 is TGCGCCAGCAGCCAACTCGGCCTACAGGGGCCGAGCTCCTACGAGCAGTACTTC. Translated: CASSQLGLQGPSSYEQYF.

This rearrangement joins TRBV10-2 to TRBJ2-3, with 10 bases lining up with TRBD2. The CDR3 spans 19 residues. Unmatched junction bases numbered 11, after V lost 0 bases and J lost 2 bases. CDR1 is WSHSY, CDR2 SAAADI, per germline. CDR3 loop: CASSESKRILAGATDTQYF. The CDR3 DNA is TGCGCCAGCAGTGAGTCGAAACGAATCCTAGCGGGGGCCACAGATACGCAGTATTTT.

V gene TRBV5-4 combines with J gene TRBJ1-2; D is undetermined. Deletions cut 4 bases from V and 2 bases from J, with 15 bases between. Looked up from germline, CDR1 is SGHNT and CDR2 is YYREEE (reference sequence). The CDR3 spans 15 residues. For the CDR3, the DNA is TGTGCCAGCAGCCGGGAAGCTCTTAACAACTATGGCTACACCTTC. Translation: CASSREALNNYGYTF.

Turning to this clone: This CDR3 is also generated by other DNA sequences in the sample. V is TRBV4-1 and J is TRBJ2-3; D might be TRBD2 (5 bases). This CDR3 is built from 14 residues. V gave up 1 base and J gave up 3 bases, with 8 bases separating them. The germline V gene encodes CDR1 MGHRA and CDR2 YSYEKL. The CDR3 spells CASSQGRGTDTQYF. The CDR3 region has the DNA TGCGCCAGCAGCCAAGGACGAGGGACAGATACGCAGTATTTT.

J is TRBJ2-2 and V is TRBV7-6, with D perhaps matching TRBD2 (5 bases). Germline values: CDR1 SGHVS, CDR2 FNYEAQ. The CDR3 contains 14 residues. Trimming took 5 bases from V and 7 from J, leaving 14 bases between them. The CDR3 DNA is TGTGCCAGCAGCCTAGGACTGAGTGGCGGGGAGCTGTTTTTT. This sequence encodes CASSLGLSGGELFF.

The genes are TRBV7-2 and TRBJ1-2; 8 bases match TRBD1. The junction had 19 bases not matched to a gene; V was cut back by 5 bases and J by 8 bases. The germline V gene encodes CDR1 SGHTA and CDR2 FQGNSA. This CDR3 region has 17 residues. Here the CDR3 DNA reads TGTGCCAGCAGCACCCGCTCACAGGGGGGGATGGTCCGGGGCTACACCTTC. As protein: CASSTRSQGGMVRGYTF.

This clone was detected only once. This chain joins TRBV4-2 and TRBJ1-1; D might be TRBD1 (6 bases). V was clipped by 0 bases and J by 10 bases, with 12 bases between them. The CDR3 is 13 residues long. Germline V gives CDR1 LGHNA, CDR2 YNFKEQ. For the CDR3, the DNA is TGTGCCAGCAGCCAAGAGAACAGGGAGAGAGCTTTCTTT. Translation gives CASSQENRERAFF.

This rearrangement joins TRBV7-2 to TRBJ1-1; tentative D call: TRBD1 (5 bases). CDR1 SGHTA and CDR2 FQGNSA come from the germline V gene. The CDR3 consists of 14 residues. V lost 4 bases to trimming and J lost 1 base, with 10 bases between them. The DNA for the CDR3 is TGTGCCAGCAGCTCGGACACCGGGAACACTGAAGCTTTCTTT. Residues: CASSSDTGNTEAFF.

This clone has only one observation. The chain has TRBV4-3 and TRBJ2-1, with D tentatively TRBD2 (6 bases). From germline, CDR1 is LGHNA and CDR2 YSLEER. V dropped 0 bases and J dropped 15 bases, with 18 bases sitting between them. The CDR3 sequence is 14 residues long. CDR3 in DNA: TGCGCCAGCAGCCAAGATCTTGTCGGGACTCGGTGGTTCTTC. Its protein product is CASSQDLVGTRWFF.

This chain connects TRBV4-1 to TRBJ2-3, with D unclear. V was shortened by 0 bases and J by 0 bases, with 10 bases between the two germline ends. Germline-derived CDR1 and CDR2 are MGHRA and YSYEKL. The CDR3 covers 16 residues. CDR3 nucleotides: TGCGCCAGCAGCCAAGAGCCCCCCGGGAGCACAGATACGCAGTATTTT. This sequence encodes CASSQEPPGSTDTQYF.

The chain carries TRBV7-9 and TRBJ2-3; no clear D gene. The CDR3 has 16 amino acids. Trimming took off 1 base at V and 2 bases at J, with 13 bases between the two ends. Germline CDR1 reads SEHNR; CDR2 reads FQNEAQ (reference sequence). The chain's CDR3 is CASSLVRANNTDTQYF. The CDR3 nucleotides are TGTGCCAGCAGCTTAGTTCGAGCCAATAACACAGATACGCAGTATTTT.

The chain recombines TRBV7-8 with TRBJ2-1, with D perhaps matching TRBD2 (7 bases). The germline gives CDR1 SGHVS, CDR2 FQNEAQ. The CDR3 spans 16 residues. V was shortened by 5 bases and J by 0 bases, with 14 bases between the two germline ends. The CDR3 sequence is CASSQRGGGSYNEQFF. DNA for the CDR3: TGTGCCAGCAGCCAACGGGGAGGGGGCTCCTACAATGAGCAGTTCTTC. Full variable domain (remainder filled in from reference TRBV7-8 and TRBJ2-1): GAGVSQSPRYKVAKRGQDVALRCDPISGHVSLFWYQQALGQGPEFLTYFQNEAQLDKSGLPSDRFFAERPEGSVSTLKIQRTQQEDSAVYLCASSQRGGGSYNEQFFGPGTRLTVL.

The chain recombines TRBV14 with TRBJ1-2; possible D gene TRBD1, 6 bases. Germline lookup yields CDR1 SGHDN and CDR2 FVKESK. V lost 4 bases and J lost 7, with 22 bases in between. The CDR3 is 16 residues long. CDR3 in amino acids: CASSPPSEQGGFGYTF. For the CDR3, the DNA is TGTGCCAGCAGCCCGCCGAGTGAACAGGGCGGGTTTGGCTACACCTTC.

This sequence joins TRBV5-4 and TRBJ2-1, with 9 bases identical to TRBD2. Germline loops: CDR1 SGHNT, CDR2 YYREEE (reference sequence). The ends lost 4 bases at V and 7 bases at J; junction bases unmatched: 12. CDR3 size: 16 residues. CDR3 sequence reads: CASSGLLAGGGNEQFF. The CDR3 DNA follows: TGTGCCAGCAGCGGGCTACTAGCGGGCGGAGGGAATGAGCAGTTCTTC.

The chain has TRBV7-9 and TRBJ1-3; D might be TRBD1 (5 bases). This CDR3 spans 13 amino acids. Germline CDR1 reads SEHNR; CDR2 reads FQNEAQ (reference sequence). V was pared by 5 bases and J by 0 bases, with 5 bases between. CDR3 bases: TGTGCCAGCAGCCAGGGCTCTGGAAACACCATATATTTT. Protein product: CASSQGSGNTIYF.

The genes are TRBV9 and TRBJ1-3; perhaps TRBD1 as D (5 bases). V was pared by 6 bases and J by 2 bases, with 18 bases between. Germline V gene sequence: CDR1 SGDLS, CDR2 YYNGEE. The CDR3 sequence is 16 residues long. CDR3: CASNPGLPGTGNTIYF. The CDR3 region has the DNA TGTGCCAGCAACCCGGGACTTCCAGGAACTGGAAACACCATATATTTT.

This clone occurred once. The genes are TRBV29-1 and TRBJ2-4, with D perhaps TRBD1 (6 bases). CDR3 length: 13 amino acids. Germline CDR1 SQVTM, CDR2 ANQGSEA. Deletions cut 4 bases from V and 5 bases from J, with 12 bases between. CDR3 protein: CSVGVGGQNIQYF. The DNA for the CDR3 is TGCAGCGTTGGGGTTGGGGGCCAAAACATTCAGTACTTC. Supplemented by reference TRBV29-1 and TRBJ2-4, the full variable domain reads SAVISQKPSRDICQRGTSLTIQCQVDSQVTMMFWYRQQPGQSLTLIATANQGSEATYESGFVIDKFPISRPNLTFSTLTVSNMSPEDSSIYLCSVGVGGQNIQYFGAGTRLSVL.

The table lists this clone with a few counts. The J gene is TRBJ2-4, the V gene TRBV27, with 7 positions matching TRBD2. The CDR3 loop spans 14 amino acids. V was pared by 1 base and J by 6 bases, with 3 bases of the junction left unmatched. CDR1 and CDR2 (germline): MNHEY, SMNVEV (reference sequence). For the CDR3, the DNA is TGTGCCAGCAGTTTATTAGGGGAGGGAAACATTCAGTACTTC. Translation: CASSLLGEGNIQYF.

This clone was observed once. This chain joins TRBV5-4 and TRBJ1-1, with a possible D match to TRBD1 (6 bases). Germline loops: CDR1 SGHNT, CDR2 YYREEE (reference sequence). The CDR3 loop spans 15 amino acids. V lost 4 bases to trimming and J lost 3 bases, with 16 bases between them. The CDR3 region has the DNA TGTGCCAGCAGCCCCGGACAGAGGCGGGACACTGAAGCTTTCTTT. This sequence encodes CASSPGQRRDTEAFF.

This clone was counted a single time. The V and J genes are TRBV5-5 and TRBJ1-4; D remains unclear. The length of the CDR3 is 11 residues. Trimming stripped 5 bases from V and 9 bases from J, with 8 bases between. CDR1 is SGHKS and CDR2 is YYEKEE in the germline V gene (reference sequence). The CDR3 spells CASSHNKKLFF. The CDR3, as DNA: TGTGCCAGCAGTCACAACAAAAAACTGTTTTTT.

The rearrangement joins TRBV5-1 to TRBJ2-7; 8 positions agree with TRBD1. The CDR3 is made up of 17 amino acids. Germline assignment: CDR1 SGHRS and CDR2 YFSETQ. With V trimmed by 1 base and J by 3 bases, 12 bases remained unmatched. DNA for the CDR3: TGCGCCAGCAGCTTGTTGCCGGGACAGGTTGTCGGCTACGAGCAGTACTTC. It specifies CASSLLPGQVVGYEQYF.

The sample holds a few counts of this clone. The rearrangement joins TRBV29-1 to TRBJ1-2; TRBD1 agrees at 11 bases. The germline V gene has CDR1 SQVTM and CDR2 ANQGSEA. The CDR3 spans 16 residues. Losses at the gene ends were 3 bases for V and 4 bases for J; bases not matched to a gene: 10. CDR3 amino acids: CSVEGTGGSDFYGYTF. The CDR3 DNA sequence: TGCAGCGTTGAGGGGACAGGGGGTTCTGACTTCTATGGCTACACCTTC.

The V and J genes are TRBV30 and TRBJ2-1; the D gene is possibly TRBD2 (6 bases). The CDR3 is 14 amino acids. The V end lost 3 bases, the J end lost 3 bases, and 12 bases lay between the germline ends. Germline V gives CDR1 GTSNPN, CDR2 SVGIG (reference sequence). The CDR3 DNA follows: TGTGCCTGGAGACCGCCTAGCGACTACAATGAGCAGTTCTTC. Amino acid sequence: CAWRPPSDYNEQFF.

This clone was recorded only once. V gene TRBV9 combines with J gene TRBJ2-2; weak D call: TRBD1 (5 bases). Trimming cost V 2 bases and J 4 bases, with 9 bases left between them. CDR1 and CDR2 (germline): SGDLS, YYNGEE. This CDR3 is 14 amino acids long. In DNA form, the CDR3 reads TGTGCCAGCAGCGTCCAGGGAACCACCGGGGAGCTGTTTTTT. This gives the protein CASSVQGTTGELFF. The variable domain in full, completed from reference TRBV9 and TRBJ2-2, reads DSGVTQTPKHLITATGQRVTLRCSPRSGDLSVYWYQQSLDQGLQFLIQYYNGEERAKGNILERFSAQQFPDLHSELNLSSLELGDSALYFCASSVQGTTGELFFGEGSRLTVL.

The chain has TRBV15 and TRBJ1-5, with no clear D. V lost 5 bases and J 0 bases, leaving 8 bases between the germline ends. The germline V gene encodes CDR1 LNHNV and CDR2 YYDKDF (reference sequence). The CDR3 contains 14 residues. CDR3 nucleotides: TGTGCCACCAGCGGTTACAGTAGCAATCAGCCCCAGCATTTT. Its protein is CATSGYSSNQPQHF.